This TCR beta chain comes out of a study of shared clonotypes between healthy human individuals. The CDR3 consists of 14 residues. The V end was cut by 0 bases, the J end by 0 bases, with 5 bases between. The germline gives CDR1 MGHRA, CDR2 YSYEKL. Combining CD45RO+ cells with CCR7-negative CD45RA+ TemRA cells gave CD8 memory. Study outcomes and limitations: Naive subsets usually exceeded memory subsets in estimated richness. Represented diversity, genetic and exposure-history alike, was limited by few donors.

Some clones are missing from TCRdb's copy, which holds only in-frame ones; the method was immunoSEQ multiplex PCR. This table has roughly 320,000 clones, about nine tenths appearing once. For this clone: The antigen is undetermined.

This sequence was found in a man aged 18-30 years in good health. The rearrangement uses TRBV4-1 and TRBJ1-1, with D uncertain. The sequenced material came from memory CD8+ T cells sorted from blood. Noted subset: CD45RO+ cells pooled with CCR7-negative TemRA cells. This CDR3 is CASSQDSMNTEAFF. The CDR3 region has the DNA TGCGCCAGCAGCCAAGATAGCATGAACACTGAAGCTTTCTTT.